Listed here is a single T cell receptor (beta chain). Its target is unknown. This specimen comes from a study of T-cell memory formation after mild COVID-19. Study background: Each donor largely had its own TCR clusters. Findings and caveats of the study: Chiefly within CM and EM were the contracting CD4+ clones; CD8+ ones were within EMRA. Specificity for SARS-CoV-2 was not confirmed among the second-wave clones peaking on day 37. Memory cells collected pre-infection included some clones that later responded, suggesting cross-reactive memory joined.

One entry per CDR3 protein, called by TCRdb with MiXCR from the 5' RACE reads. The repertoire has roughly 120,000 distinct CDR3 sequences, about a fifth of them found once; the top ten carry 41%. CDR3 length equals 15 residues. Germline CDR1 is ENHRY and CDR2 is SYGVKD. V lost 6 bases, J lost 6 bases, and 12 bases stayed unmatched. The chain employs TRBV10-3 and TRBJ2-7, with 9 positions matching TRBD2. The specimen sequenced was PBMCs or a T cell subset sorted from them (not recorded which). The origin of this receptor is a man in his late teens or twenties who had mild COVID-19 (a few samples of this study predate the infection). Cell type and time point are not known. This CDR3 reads CAIRGLAGKEREQYF. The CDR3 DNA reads TGTGCCATCAGAGGCCTAGCGGGGAAAGAACGCGAGCAGTACTTC.